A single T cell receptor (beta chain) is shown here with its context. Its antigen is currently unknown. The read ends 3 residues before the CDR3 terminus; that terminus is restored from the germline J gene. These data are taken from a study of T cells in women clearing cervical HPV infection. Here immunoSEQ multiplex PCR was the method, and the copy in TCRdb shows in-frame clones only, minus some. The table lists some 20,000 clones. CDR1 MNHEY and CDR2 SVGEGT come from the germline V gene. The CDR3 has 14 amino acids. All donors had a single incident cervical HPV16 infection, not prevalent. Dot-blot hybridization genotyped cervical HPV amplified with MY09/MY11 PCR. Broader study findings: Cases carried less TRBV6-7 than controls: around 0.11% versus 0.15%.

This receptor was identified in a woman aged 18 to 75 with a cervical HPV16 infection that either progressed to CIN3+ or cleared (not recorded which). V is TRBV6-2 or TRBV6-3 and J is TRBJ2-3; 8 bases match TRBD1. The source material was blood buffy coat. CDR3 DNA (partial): TGTGCCAGCAGCTGGGGACAGGTCTGGCAGCCG. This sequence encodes CASSWGQVWQP. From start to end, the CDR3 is CASSWGQVWQPQYF.